The subject of this entry is one T cell receptor beta chain. Its antigen is not known. Reverse transcribing all isolated RNA meant expressed TCRB transcripts were sequenced. This table comes from immunoSEQ multiplex PCR, and its TCRdb copy is limited to in-frame clones, with some not included. The table includes roughly 350,000 clones, about 10% detected once. This entry is derived from a study of beta chain features in type 1 diabetes. Study findings and constraints: The study found moderately but significantly shorter TCRB CDR3s in all four CD4+ subsets of Type 1 diabetes patients. Short templates might get an advantage during PCR, and this would be equal in patients and controls.

Sampling consisted of one heparinised blood draw per donor, averaging roughly 100 mL. CD45RO/CCR7/CD25/CD127/CD95/CD27 separated CD4+ naive, central memory, regulatory and stem cell-like memory cells by sorting. Purity (above 95%) was reached by all sorted populations. This CDR3 has 15 amino acids. Germline V gene sequence: CDR1 MNHNS, CDR2 SASEGT. V gave up 2 bases and J gave up 1 base, with 11 bases separating them. This TCR came from a man aged 30 to 45 with type 1 diabetes. Sequenced input: central memory CD4+ T cells from blood. The V and J genes are TRBV6-1 and TRBJ1-1; D is perhaps TRBD1 (5 bases). The CDR3 nucleotides read TGTGCCAGCAGTGAATTTGCGGGGCGGAACACTGAAGCTTTCTTT. Translated, it gives CASSEFAGRNTEAFF.